This T cell receptor (beta chain) was observed in a study of T-cell reconstitution after alpha-beta-depleted transplantation in children. Study findings and constraints: Where alpha-beta T cells came from about two months after transplant was reportedly several hundred expanded graft clones. From newly produced T cells came most of the T-cell counts and diversity one year after transplant. Surviving recipient T cells and thymic progenitors produced the high day-60 TCRbeta diversity seen in some patients.

The TCRbeta library was prepared with unique molecular identifiers. TCRdb reprocessed the PCR reads with MiXCR, giving one entry per CDR3 protein. The sample records hundreds of thousands of distinct CDR3 sequences, under 15% being singletons. Per the germline V gene, CDR1 is SQVTM and CDR2 is ANQGSEA. Trimming stripped 4 bases from V and 4 bases from J, with 13 bases between. The CDR3 extends over 13 amino acids. On this clonotype: What it binds is unknown.

This TCR was recovered from a girl aged 2-10 years with congenital amegakaryocytic thrombocytopenia, due to receive a stem cell transplant. The sample here was PBMCs, taken before TCRalphabeta/CD19-depleted stem cell transplant. V is TRBV29-1 and J is TRBJ2-5; TRBD2 might be the D (7 bases). The CDR3 DNA is TGCAGCGTTGTGTGGGGGGGCAGAGAGACCCAGTACTTC. Its protein product is CSVVWGGRETQYF.